This T cell receptor beta chain is drawn from a study of blood T cells in healthy people across ages. Alongside a J-beta primer mix, a sample-barcoded 5' primer served in a second PCR lasting roughly 7 to 12 cycles. MiXCR was run by TCRdb on the 5' RACE reads, yielding one entry per CDR3 protein. The sample includes under 2,000,000 distinct CDR3 sequences, roughly 49% of them seen just once. The CDR3 sequence is 17 residues long. Germline CDR1 and CDR2: DFQATT and SNEGSKA (reference sequence). The ends lost 1 base at V and 3 bases at J; junction bases unmatched: 10. This receptor was taken from a woman aged 40 to 49 in good health. The J gene is TRBJ2-7, the V gene TRBV20-1; 12 nucleotides align to TRBD1. Material for sequencing was blood. In nucleotides, the CDR3 is TGCAGTGCTAGAGGAGCCTGGGGACAGGGGGCCGTCTACGAGCAGTACTTC. Translation gives CSARGAWGQGAVYEQYF.